Listed here is a single T cell receptor beta chain. The sample is drawn from a study of control samples from healthy donors and cancer patients. Germline V gene lookup returns CDR1 LNHDA and CDR2 SQIVND (reference sequence). The CDR3 covers 16 residues. V lost 6 bases and J lost 2; bases outside the gene matches: 5. Repertoires were generated with immunoSEQ multiplex PCR, while TCRdb's copy carries only in-frame clones and drops some. Here the sample spans some 130,000 clones, more than 80% being singletons. The TCR sequence derives from a man aged 35 to 55 in good health. Sequencing was done on a sample of blood. V and J are TRBV19 and TRBJ2-2, with 11 bases matching TRBD1. DNA of the CDR3: TGTGCCAGTAGGAGGACAGGGGGCCCCAACACCGGGGAGCTGTTTTTT. Its protein product is CASRRTGGPNTGELFF.